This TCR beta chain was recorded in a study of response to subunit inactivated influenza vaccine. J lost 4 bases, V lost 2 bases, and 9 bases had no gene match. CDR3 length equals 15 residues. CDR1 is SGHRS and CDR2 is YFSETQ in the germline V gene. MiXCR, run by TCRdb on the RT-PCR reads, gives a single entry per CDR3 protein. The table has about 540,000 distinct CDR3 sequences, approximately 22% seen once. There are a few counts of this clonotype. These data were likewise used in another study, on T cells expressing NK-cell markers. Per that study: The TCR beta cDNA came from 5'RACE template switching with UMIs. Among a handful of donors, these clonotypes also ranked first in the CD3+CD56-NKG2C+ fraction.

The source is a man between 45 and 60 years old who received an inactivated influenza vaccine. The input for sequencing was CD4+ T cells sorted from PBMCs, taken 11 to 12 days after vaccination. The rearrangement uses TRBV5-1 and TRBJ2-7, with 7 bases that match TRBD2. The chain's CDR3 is CASSLGALAAYEQYF. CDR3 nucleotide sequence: TGCGCCAGCAGCTTAGGGGCTCTAGCGGCATACGAGCAGTACTTC.